The 6 T cell receptor beta chains below were found in one sample sequenced in a study of graft-versus-host responses after intestinal transplantation. Repertoires were generated with immunoSEQ multiplex PCR, while TCRdb's copy carries only in-frame clones and drops some. The sample holds around 100,000 clones, about 92% seen once. Which antigens these TCRs recognize remains unknown. Sequencing was performed on unstimulated CD8+ T cells sorted from spleen or lymph node cells, taken before transplant. Receptor source: a human donor who was the organ donor for an intestinal transplant.

The rearrangement links TRBV6-1 to TRBJ1-2; TRBD1 matches at 7 bases. Germline CDR1 is MNHNS and CDR2 is SASEGT. The CDR3 is made up of 14 amino acids. V was pared by 5 bases and J by 4 bases, with 7 bases of the junction left unmatched. Written as DNA, the CDR3 is TGTGCCAGCAGTATTCGGCGGGACAGCTATGGCTACACCTTC. Translated: CASSIRRDSYGYTF.

The gene calls are TRBV7-2 and TRBJ1-1, with a weak D call TRBD1 (5 bases). Deletions cut 5 bases from V and 3 bases from J, with 16 bases between. The length of the CDR3 is 15 residues. Germline assignment: CDR1 SGHTA and CDR2 FQGNSA. The CDR3 region is CASSGRVAAYTEAFF. CDR3 nucleotide sequence: TGTGCCAGCAGCGGCAGGGTAGCAGCTTACACTGAAGCTTTCTTT.

The chain links TRBV9 to TRBJ2-1, with unresolved D. V was pared by 0 bases and J by 6 bases, with 7 bases between. The CDR3 has 13 residues. In germline, CDR1 is SGDLS, CDR2 YYNGEE. CDR3: CASSVVPANEQFF. The CDR3 coding sequence is TGTGCCAGCAGCGTAGTTCCGGCCAATGAGCAGTTCTTC. The variable domain in full, with the rest retrieved from reference TRBV9 and TRBJ2-1, is DSGVTQTPKHLITATGQRVTLRCSPRSGDLSVYWYQQSLDQGLQFLIQYYNGEERAKGNILERFSAQQFPDLHSELNLSSLELGDSALYFCASSVVPANEQFFGPGTRLTVL.

On this clone: Other DNA sequences within the sample encode an identical CDR3. The chain links TRBV30 to TRBJ2-1; 11 bases map to TRBD2. Germline CDR1 reads GTSNPN; CDR2 reads SVGIG (reference sequence). V shed 0 bases and J 9 bases; nucleotides not matched to a gene: 1. The CDR3 sequence is 13 residues long. DNA of the CDR3: TGTGCCTGGAGTGTACTAGCGGGAGCTGAGCAGTTCTTC. Amino acid sequence: CAWSVLAGAEQFF.

This clone was seen a single time. V gene TRBV7-9 combines with J gene TRBJ2-7; weak D call: TRBD1 (6 bases). There are 13 residues in the CDR3. Germline CDR1 reads SEHNR; CDR2 reads FQNEAQ (reference sequence). V lost 7 bases and J 1 base, leaving 11 bases between the germline ends. Here the CDR3 reads CASKNRDSYEQYF. The CDR3 DNA follows: TGTGCCAGCAAAAACAGGGATTCCTACGAGCAGTACTTC.

This chain joins TRBV2 and TRBJ2-7; TRBD2 aligns across 7 bases. Germline V CDR1 and CDR2: SNHLY, FYNNEI. With V trimmed by 0 bases and J by 2 bases, 4 bases remained unmatched. CDR3 length equals 15 residues. CDR3 in amino acids: CASSEASGRTYEQYF. CDR3 DNA sequence: TGTGCCAGCAGTGAAGCTAGCGGGCGAACCTACGAGCAGTACTTC.